This T cell receptor (beta chain) was recorded in a study of T cells in Graves' hyperthyroidism and ophthalmopathy. The CDR3 sequence is 13 residues long. Trimming removed 7 bases at V and 7 bases at J, with 17 bases between. Germline CDR1 WNHNN, CDR2 SYGVQD (reference sequence). There were TCR beta CDR3 regions amplified from RNA transcripts. The HTBI set primed first-round TCR CDR3 RT-PCR. TCRdb used MiXCR to reprocess the multiplex PCR reads, holding one entry per CDR3 protein. The profile shows around 390,000 distinct CDR3 sequences, around 15% of them singletons. Ten or more counts support this clonotype. Its matching antigen is unknown. General study results and limits: Appearing also in blood were most of the thyroid clonotypes expanded above 0.001. Ophthalmopathy cases were set apart from stable hyperthyroidism by a 13 V-J model.

The cohort's ophthalmopathy patients, a group with duration under 3 months, had a Clinical Activity Score of at least 3 and a NOSPECS grade of at least 4. The sample was blood. The chain recombines TRBV10-1 with TRBJ2-7, with a possible D match to TRBD2 (5 bases). This receptor was taken from a woman in her 30s with Graves' ophthalmopathy. The CDR3 nucleotides read TGCGCCAGCACTGGACCCCTAAGGAGGGAGCAGTACTTC. This translates into CASTGPLRREQYF.